Reported below is one T cell receptor (beta chain). Its antigen remains unknown. An end of the junction differs from the germline gene, which may be a read error. The sample comes from a study of cytomegalovirus exposure and HLA in healthy donors. Study conclusions and caveats: The authors considered a cluster of highly shared sequence variants likely to be a sequencing artifact. The authors enumerated under 200 TCR beta chains as linked to cytomegalovirus.

In the PCR, 60 Vbeta and 13 Jbeta primers were used. Generated by immunoSEQ multiplex PCR, the TCRdb table keeps only in-frame clones and is missing some. Of about 110,000 clones in the sample, 82% were seen once. There are 11 residues in the CDR3. The germline CDR1 and CDR2 sequences are SEHNR and FQNEAQ (reference sequence). The source material was PBMCs. The chain uses TRBV7-9 and TRBJ2-7, with D perhaps matching TRBD1 (6 bases). This clonotype was sampled from a man between 25 and 39 years old in good health and CMV-seropositive. The CDR3 coding sequence is TGTTCCAGCAGCCCACAGGGCGGGCAGTACTTC. It specifies CSSSPQGGQYF. Full variable domain (remainder filled in from reference TRBV7-9 and TRBJ2-7): DTGVSQNPRHKITKRGQNVTFRCDPISEHNRLYWYRQTLGQGPEFLTYFQNEAQLEKSRLLSDRFSAERPKGSFSTLEIQRTEQGDSAMYLCSSSPQGGQYFGPGTRLTVT.